The 32 T cell receptor beta chains given below trace back to one sample, sequenced in a study of vaccination and CD4 T cells after COVID-19. Which antigens these TCRs recognize remains unknown. Cultured CD4+ T cell DNA underwent sequencing with the Oncomine TCR Beta short-read assay. Via MiXCR, TCRdb re-called the PCR reads, giving one row per CDR3 protein. Of just over 15,000 distinct CDR3 sequences listed, around 50% are singletons. Treatment in this sample: approximately nine-day PBMC culture with coronavirus spike peptide pools or control peptides (ViraFEST assay). The sample was CD4+ T cells from blood, cultured in vitro. These receptors were obtained from a human donor who had recovered from COVID-19.

V is TRBV3-1 and J is TRBJ1-1; D remains ambiguous. CDR3 size: 11 residues. V was trimmed by 1 base and J by 10 bases, leaving 7 bases between them. Per the germline V gene, CDR1 is LGHDT and CDR2 is YNNKEL (reference sequence). CDR3 sequence (DNA): TGTGCCAGCAGCCAAGCCGGAGGAGCTTTCTTT. This gives the protein CASSQAGGAFF.

This clonotype was found a few times. The J gene is TRBJ2-7, the V gene TRBV6-2 or TRBV6-3; D possibly corresponds to TRBD1 (5 bases). The germline V and J ends were trimmed by 4 bases and 2 bases, with 9 bases remaining between them. This CDR3 has 13 amino acids. Germline-derived CDR1 and CDR2 are MNHEY and SVGEGT. This CDR3 is CASSSGFTYEQYF. The CDR3 nucleotides are TGTGCCAGCAGTTCAGGGTTCACCTACGAGCAGTACTTC.

The chain links TRBV2 to TRBJ2-3, with TRBD2 identical over 10 bases. The CDR3 consists of 15 residues. The V segment lost 8 bases and the J segment 5 bases; nucleotides outside the gene matches: 10. Germline V gene data show CDR1 as SNHLY and CDR2 as FYNNEI. CDR3 protein: CASAASGGRGDTQYF. CDR3 bases: TGTGCCAGCGCGGCTAGCGGGGGTCGGGGAGATACGCAGTATTTT.

The chain joins TRBV30 to TRBJ1-1; D might be TRBD1 (6 bases). CDR1 is GTSNPN, CDR2 SVGIG, per germline (reference sequence). Deletions cut 3 bases from V and 4 bases from J, with 9 bases between. The CDR3 runs 12 residues. CDR3 residues: CAWRQGVTEAFF. The CDR3 DNA follows: TGTGCCTGGAGACAGGGTGTCACTGAAGCTTTCTTT.

This chain joins TRBV5-4 and TRBJ2-1, with 9 bases that match TRBD2. The J call is uncertain, as TRBJ2-7 better fits the DNA end. Germline V gives CDR1 SGHNT, CDR2 YYREEE (reference sequence). The CDR3 runs to 14 residues. The DNA for the CDR3 is TGTGCCAGCAGCGGGTCTAGCGGGACCTACGAGCAGTACTTC. This gives the protein CASSGSSGTYEQYF.

J is TRBJ1-5 and V is TRBV2, with D uncertain. The CDR3 loop spans 14 amino acids. CDR1 and CDR2 (germline): SNHLY, FYNNEI. The ends were cut back, 8 bases at V and 0 bases at J, with 11 bases in the middle. The CDR3 DNA follows: TGTGCCAGCGGACCGGAATATAGCAATCAGCCCCAGCATTTT. Translated, it gives CASGPEYSNQPQHF.

The chain employs TRBV6-2 or TRBV6-3 and TRBJ1-5; no clear D gene. CDR1 is MNHEY, CDR2 SVGEGT, per germline. Trimming removed 0 bases from V and 3 bases from J, with 6 bases in between. CDR3 length: 14 amino acids. CDR3 in DNA: TGTGCCAGCAGTTACTCGGTCCCCAATCAGCCCCAGCATTTT. Its protein product is CASSYSVPNQPQHF.

This clonotype was counted a few times. The chain couples TRBV11-2 to TRBJ2-3; TRBD2 agrees at 9 bases. CDR3 length: 15 amino acids. V shed 5 bases, J shed 1 base, and the junction held 4 bases outside the gene matches. Germline loops: CDR1 SGHAT, CDR2 FQNNGV. The CDR3 nucleotides are TGTGCCAGCAGCCCCCGACTAGCGGGCACAGATACGCAGTATTTT. It encodes CASSPRLAGTDTQYF.

J is TRBJ1-1 and V is TRBV28, with TRBD1 as a possible D gene (5 bases). CDR1 is MDHEN, CDR2 SYDVKM, per germline. The CDR3 has 17 amino acids. The V gene lost 4 bases and the J gene lost 1 base, with 19 bases spanning the gap. The DNA for the CDR3 is TGTGCCAGCAGTTCGTGGGACGTTGGGAGTGGGAACACTGAAGCTTTCTTT. This translates into CASSSWDVGSGNTEAFF.

This chain joins TRBV6-2 or TRBV6-3 and TRBJ2-2; the D is unclear. This CDR3 has 16 residues. V was trimmed by 2 bases and J by 2 bases, leaving 12 bases between them. Germline V gene data show CDR1 as MNHEY and CDR2 as SVGEGT. The CDR3 coding sequence is TGTGCCAGCAGTTACCCCCCAGACATTAACACCGGGGAGCTGTTTTTT. Protein: CASSYPPDINTGELFF.

The chain is built from TRBV6-1 and TRBJ1-4, with D possibly TRBD1 on 5 matching bases. V lost 6 bases and J 3 bases, leaving 11 bases between the germline ends. The germline gives CDR1 MNHNS, CDR2 SASEGT. This CDR3 spans 14 amino acids. Here the CDR3 reads CASSYGTSNEKLFF. The CDR3 DNA reads TGTGCCAGCAGCTATGGGACCTCTAATGAAAAACTGTTTTTT.

The chain has TRBV5-1 and TRBJ1-1; D is uncertain. The CDR3 is 14 amino acids. The germline V gene has CDR1 SGHRS and CDR2 YFSETQ. Trimming removed 0 bases at V and 6 bases at J, with 12 bases between. CDR3 protein: CASSLATIKAEAFF. The CDR3 nucleotides are TGCGCCAGCAGCTTGGCTACAATAAAAGCTGAAGCTTTCTTT.

This chain connects TRBV19 to TRBJ1-1; 9 bases match TRBD1. The CDR3 is 15 residues long. Looked up from germline, CDR1 is LNHDA and CDR2 is SQIVND (reference sequence). J gave up 4 bases and V 4 bases, and 7 bases lay outside the gene matches. CDR3 in DNA: TGTGCCAGTAGTACGACGACAGGGGGTGGCACTGAAGCTTTCTTT. The encoded protein is CASSTTTGGGTEAFF.

This clonotype was seen more than once but under ten times. V and J are TRBV6-2 or TRBV6-3 and TRBJ2-2; 7 bases are shared with TRBD1. With V trimmed by 5 bases and J by 10 bases, 16 bases remained unmatched. The CDR3 loop spans 16 amino acids. Looked up from germline, CDR1 is MNHEY and CDR2 is SVGEGT. CDR3 nucleotide sequence: TGTGCCAGCAGTGATCCGGGACAGTCAACATCTACGGAGCTGTTTTTT. This sequence encodes CASSDPGQSTSTELFF.

This sequence joins TRBV6-1 and TRBJ1-2; no clear D gene. This CDR3 is 14 amino acids long. Germline V CDR1 and CDR2: MNHNS, SASEGT. Deletions cut 2 bases from V and 3 bases from J, with 10 bases between. CDR3 nucleotide sequence: TGTGCCAGCAGTGAAAATCATAAGGACTATGGCTACACCTTC. It specifies CASSENHKDYGYTF.

This clonotype has only one observation. The chain uses TRBV6-2 or TRBV6-3 and TRBJ1-2, with D uncertain. Germline values: CDR1 MNHEY, CDR2 SVGEGT. The CDR3 runs 14 residues. V was clipped by 7 bases and J by 3 bases, with 15 bases between them. The CDR3: CASNPLQTHYGYTF. DNA for the CDR3: TGTGCCAGCAACCCGTTGCAGACGCACTATGGCTACACCTTC.

This chain uses TRBV7-9 with TRBJ2-4; 7 nucleotides align to TRBD1. The V segment lost 7 bases and the J segment 7 bases; nucleotides outside the gene matches: 10. CDR1 SEHNR and CDR2 FQNEAQ come from the germline V gene (reference sequence). CDR3 length: 14 amino acids. The CDR3 coding sequence is TGTGCCAGCAAACCGGGACAGTCAGGGAACATTCAGTACTTC. Translation: CASKPGQSGNIQYF.

This clonotype was counted a few times. The chain joins TRBV30 to TRBJ1-2; 7 bases agree with TRBD1. The CDR3 sequence is 15 residues long. V trimming: 0 bases; J trimming: 2 bases; junction bases outside the gene matches: 6. Germline CDR1 is GTSNPN and CDR2 is SVGIG (reference sequence). CDR3 amino acids: CAWSVRRGLNYGYTF. CDR3 in DNA: TGTGCCTGGAGTGTACGCAGGGGGTTAAACTATGGCTACACCTTC.

This rearrangement joins TRBV20-1 to TRBJ2-5; no clear D gene. The V and J ends lost 6 bases and 5 bases respectively, with 19 bases between them. The CDR3 consists of 14 residues. Per the germline V gene, CDR1 is DFQATT and CDR2 is SNEGSKA (reference sequence). CDR3 DNA: TGCAGTGCCGAATATGGTGCAGTTATGGAGACCCAGTACTTC. Its translation is CSAEYGAVMETQYF.

The chain carries TRBV6-2 or TRBV6-3 and TRBJ2-3; no firm D call. V shed 10 bases and J shed 2 bases, with 19 bases lying between them. There are 15 residues in the CDR3. CDR1 is MNHEY, CDR2 SVGEGT, per germline. The CDR3 region is CATRTTVLHTDTQYF. Here the CDR3 DNA reads TGTGCCACCCGTACGACCGTGCTCCACACAGATACGCAGTATTTT.

The CDR3 sequence: CASRGSYEQYF. CDR3 bases: TGTGCCTCACGGGGGTCCTACGAGCAGTACTTC. The chain links TRBV2 to TRBJ2-7, with D possibly TRBD2 on 6 matching bases. This CDR3 has 11 residues. From germline, CDR1 is SNHLY and CDR2 FYNNEI. The V end lost 11 bases, the J end lost 1 base, and 9 bases lay between the germline ends.

V is TRBV19 and J is TRBJ2-5; TRBD1 might be the D (6 bases). This CDR3 comprises 16 residues. Per germline, CDR1 LNHDA and CDR2 SQIVND (reference sequence). Trimming stripped 4 bases from V and 3 bases from J, with 18 bases between. The CDR3 reads CASSRATGTPEETQYF. DNA for the CDR3: TGTGCCAGTAGTAGAGCAACCGGGACACCTGAAGAGACCCAGTACTTC. The full variable domain, completed using reference TRBV19 and TRBJ2-5, is DGGITQSPKYLFRKEGQNVTLSCEQNLNHDAMYWYRQDPGQGLRLIYYSQIVNDFQKGDIAEGYSVSREKKESFPLTVTSAQKNPTAFYLCASSRATGTPEETQYFGPGTRLLVL.

This clonotype was seen only a few times. The rearrangement joins TRBV20-1 to TRBJ1-5; 8 bases match TRBD1. The CDR3 is 15 amino acids. Germline-derived CDR1 and CDR2 are DFQATT and SNEGSKA (reference sequence). Trimming removed 4 bases from V and 6 bases from J; junction bases left unmatched: 11. CDR3 sequence reads: CSAKVPGGQGQPQHF. CDR3 DNA: TGCAGTGCTAAGGTGCCAGGGGGCCAAGGTCAGCCCCAGCATTTT.

This sequence joins TRBV6-1 and TRBJ1-5; D gene ambiguous. The germline gives CDR1 MNHNS, CDR2 SASEGT. V was shortened by 7 bases and J by 8 bases, with 15 bases between the two germline ends. This CDR3 region has 13 residues. CDR3 sequence reads: CASTPVLNEPQHF. For the CDR3, the DNA is TGTGCCAGCACCCCTGTCTTGAACGAGCCCCAGCATTTT.

The chain recombines TRBV30 with TRBJ2-2; 7 bases align to TRBD1. CDR3 size: 13 residues. Trimming cost V 5 bases and J 3 bases; bases outside gene matches: 3. The germline CDR1 and CDR2 sequences are GTSNPN and SVGIG (reference sequence). The chain's CDR3 is CAWGDRYTGELFF. The CDR3 DNA reads as TGTGCCTGGGGGGACAGATACACCGGGGAGCTGTTTTTT.

The rearrangement uses TRBV19 and TRBJ2-1; D call uncertain. Trimming left V 5 bases short and J 5 bases short, with 13 bases between. CDR1 is LNHDA, CDR2 SQIVND, per germline (reference sequence). The CDR3 runs 14 residues. In nucleotides, the CDR3 is TGTGCCAGTAGTCTCCCGAAATTCCACAATGAGCAGTTCTTC. Translation gives CASSLPKFHNEQFF.

V and J are TRBV5-6 and TRBJ2-5; TRBD1 matches 9 bases. The V gene's germline CDR1 is SGHDT and CDR2 YYEEEE. There are 16 residues in the CDR3. The J segment lost 1 base and the V segment lost 0 bases, leaving 4 bases of the junction unmatched. Written as DNA, the CDR3 is TGTGCCAGCAGCTTGGGGGGGACAGGGACCCAAGAGACCCAGTACTTC. Translating it yields CASSLGGTGTQETQYF. Full variable domain (remainder filled in from reference TRBV5-6 and TRBJ2-5): DAGVTQSPTHLIKTRGQQVTLRCSPKSGHDTVSWYQQALGQGPQFIFQYYEEEERQRGNFPDRFSGHQFPNYSSELNVNALLLGDSALYLCASSLGGTGTQETQYFGPGTRLLVL.

The chain employs TRBV6-2 or TRBV6-3 and TRBJ2-6, with D unresolved. V lost 2 bases, J lost 0 bases, and 17 bases lay in between. CDR1 is MNHEY and CDR2 is SVGEGT in the germline V gene. This CDR3 region has 19 residues. The CDR3 coding sequence is TGTGCCAGCAGTTACCTCCACGTCCTATCTTCCTCTGGGGCCAACGTCCTGACTTTC. It codes for CASSYLHVLSSSGANVLTF.

The gene calls are TRBV2 and TRBJ1-2; maybe TRBD1 (5 bases). This CDR3 comprises 14 residues. Trimming left V 6 bases short and J 5 bases short, with 16 bases between. CDR1 is SNHLY and CDR2 is FYNNEI in the germline V gene. In DNA, the CDR3 is TGTGCCAGCAGCAAGGAGGGGACGGGGTATGGCTACACCTTC. Translation: CASSKEGTGYGYTF.

The gene calls are TRBV27 and TRBJ2-1; 8 nucleotides agree with TRBD2. The ends lost 7 bases at V and 6 bases at J; junction bases unmatched: 14. CDR1 and CDR2 from the germline V gene are MNHEY and SMNVEV (reference sequence). The CDR3 length is 16 residues. CDR3 protein: CASTDISGVIFNEQFF. For the CDR3, the DNA is TGTGCCAGCACCGACATTAGCGGGGTAATATTCAATGAGCAGTTCTTC.

The V call is TRBV25-1, the J call TRBJ2-1; D is uncertain. Trimming cost V 0 bases and J 1 base, with 10 bases left between them. The CDR3 has 16 amino acids. Germline loops: CDR1 MGHDK, CDR2 SYGVNS. The CDR3 here is CASSEYWAGSYNEQFF. The CDR3 bases are TGTGCCAGCAGTGAATATTGGGCCGGGTCCTACAATGAGCAGTTCTTC.

V is TRBV20-1 and J is TRBJ1-3; maybe TRBD1 (5 bases). Trimming cost V 3 bases and J 6 bases, with 12 bases left between them. Germline CDR1 reads DFQATT; CDR2 reads SNEGSKA (reference sequence). The CDR3 is 13 amino acids. In nucleotides, the CDR3 is TGCAGTGCTAGGGGGGGGAACGAAAACACCATATATTTT. Residues: CSARGGNENTIYF.